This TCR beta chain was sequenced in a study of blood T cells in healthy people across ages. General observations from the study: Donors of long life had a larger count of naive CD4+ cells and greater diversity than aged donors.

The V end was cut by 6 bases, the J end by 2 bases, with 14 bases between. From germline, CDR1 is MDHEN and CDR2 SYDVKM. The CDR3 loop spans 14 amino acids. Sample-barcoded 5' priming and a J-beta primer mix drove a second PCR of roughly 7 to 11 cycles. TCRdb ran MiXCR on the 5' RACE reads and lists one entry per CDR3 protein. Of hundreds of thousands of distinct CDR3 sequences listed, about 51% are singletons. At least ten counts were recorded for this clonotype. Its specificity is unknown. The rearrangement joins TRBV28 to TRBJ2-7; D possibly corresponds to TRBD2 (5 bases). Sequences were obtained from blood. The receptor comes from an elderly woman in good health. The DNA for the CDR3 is TGTGCCAGCAGACCCGGGAATTCTGCCTACGAGCAGTACTTC. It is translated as CASRPGNSAYEQYF.